This TCR beta chain was sequenced for a study of T cell repertoires in cytomegalovirus infection. Overall study context: Indications came from public TCR beta signatures; they pointed to CMV infection and to a matching HLA type. Notes on the study in general: CMV-specific TCR beta clonotypes restricted by HLA-C were the ones dominating the ex vivo response. Adding up the frequency of public TCR beta families identified people who carried CMV plus the relevant HLA.

TCRdb re-called the reads with MiXCR, one entry per CDR3 protein. The sample yields fewer than 200,000 distinct CDR3 sequences, roughly a fifth seen once. A few counts support this clonotype. No antigen is known for it. Germline assignment: CDR1 SGHNT and CDR2 YYREEE (reference sequence). Trimming pared 0 bases from V and 4 bases from J, leaving 14 bases between. This CDR3 region has 17 residues. Sequencing was performed on PBMCs. The gene calls are TRBV5-4 and TRBJ2-6; possibly TRBD1 or TRBD2 for D (7 bases each). The clonotype was recovered from a human donor in good health (CMV status not recorded). Some clones in this sample may be carry-over from other donors' samples. The CDR3 sequence: CASSLGQGGLGANVLTF. The CDR3 nucleotides are TGTGCCAGCAGCTTGGGACAGGGAGGGCTCGGGGCCAACGTCCTGACTTTC.